This T cell receptor beta chain was captured by sequencing in a study of response to subunit inactivated influenza vaccine. CDR3 length: 13 amino acids. Unmatched junction bases numbered 6, after V lost 6 bases and J lost 8 bases. The germline CDR1 and CDR2 sequences are LGHNA and YNFKEQ. This clonotype was seen more than once but under ten times. TCRdb independently ran MiXCR on the RT-PCR reads; one entry per CDR3 protein. Of under 850,000 distinct CDR3 sequences detected, roughly 18% appear once; the ten largest clones hold under 13%. The source material was PBMCs from blood, sampled roughly 5 days after vaccination. The chain links TRBV4-2 to TRBJ2-1, with 8 bases lining up with TRBD1. The clonotype was recovered from a man aged 50-60 years who received an inactivated influenza vaccine. The CDR3 DNA is TGTGCCAGCAGGGAACAGGGGGTCTATGAGCAGTTCTTC. Amino acids: CASREQGVYEQFF.